The next 25 T cell receptor beta chains were all read from a single sample in a study of blood T cell repertoires in COVID-19. Repertoires were generated with immunoSEQ multiplex PCR, while TCRdb's copy carries only in-frame clones and drops some. The sample holds over 450,000 clones, 70% to 90% seen once. The sequenced sample was peripheral blood. The receptors shown here come from a woman in her fifties or sixties with COVID-19, enrolled during active disease.

A note on this clone: This specimen includes other DNA sequences encoding the same CDR3. This sequence joins TRBV30 and TRBJ1-2; no firm D call. V lost 3 bases to trimming and J lost 10 bases, with 9 bases between them. This CDR3 spans 10 amino acids. Per the germline V gene, CDR1 is GTSNPN and CDR2 is SVGIG (reference sequence). Here the CDR3 DNA reads TGTGCCTGGAGCAGGCAGTCCTACACCTTC. This encodes CAWSRQSYTF.

The chain links TRBV6-5 to TRBJ2-1, with TRBD2 identical over 8 bases. This CDR3 is built from 15 residues. Germline lookup yields CDR1 MNHEY and CDR2 SVGAGI. Trimming took 6 bases from V and 6 from J; bases not matched to a gene: 10. The CDR3 loop is CASSDGGGFSNEQFF. CDR3 bases: TGTGCCAGCAGCGACGGGGGGGGCTTCTCCAATGAGCAGTTCTTC.

The chain recombines TRBV27 with TRBJ1-4; D remains unclear. V lost 4 bases to trimming and J lost 10 bases, with 16 bases between them. Looked up from germline, CDR1 is MNHEY and CDR2 is SMNVEV (reference sequence). The length of the CDR3 is 14 residues. CDR3 region: CASSWTTAAGKLFF. The DNA of the CDR3 is TGTGCCAGCAGTTGGACCACAGCAGCGGGAAAACTGTTTTTT.

The chain carries TRBV5-1 and TRBJ2-7; possible D gene TRBD1, 6 bases. Per germline, CDR1 SGHRS and CDR2 YFSETQ. V lost 0 bases and J lost 3, with 13 bases in between. The CDR3 has 15 amino acids. CDR3 protein: CASSLESGHFYEQYF. The CDR3 coding sequence is TGCGCCAGCAGCTTGGAGTCGGGACACTTCTACGAGCAGTACTTC.

The V and J genes are TRBV28 and TRBJ2-1; tentative D call: TRBD1 (5 bases). Germline loops: CDR1 MDHEN, CDR2 SYDVKM. Trimming removed 5 bases at V and 10 bases at J, with 15 bases between. The CDR3 length is 13 residues. The DNA for the CDR3 is TGTGCCAGCAGTCTGGCAACAGGTACAGAGCAGTTCTTC. This encodes CASSLATGTEQFF.

J is TRBJ2-1 and V is TRBV6-5; no firm D call. CDR1 and CDR2 (germline): MNHEY, SVGAGI. CDR3 length: 14 amino acids. Deletions cut 3 bases from V and 3 bases from J, with 9 bases between. CDR3: CASSYLTSYNEQFF. In DNA form, the CDR3 reads TGTGCCAGCAGTTATCTTACAAGCTACAATGAGCAGTTCTTC.

There are a few counts of this clone. The rearrangement uses TRBV6-6 and TRBJ2-1, with 11 nucleotides matching TRBD2. The V gene's germline CDR1 is MNHNY and CDR2 SVGAGI (reference sequence). The CDR3 runs to 16 residues. V was clipped by 5 bases and J by 3 bases; unmatched bases: 6. The CDR3 protein is CASSRLTSGGYNEQFF. The CDR3 DNA reads as TGTGCCAGCAGTCGACTAACTAGCGGGGGCTACAATGAGCAGTTCTTC.

The rearrangement links TRBV6-1 to TRBJ2-3; 10 nucleotides match TRBD2. The trim removed 1 base at V and 4 bases at J, leaving 5 bases unmatched. Germline CDR1 MNHNS, CDR2 SASEGT. CDR3 length equals 16 residues. CDR3 bases: TGTGCCAGCAGTGAAGTCGGAGCGGGAGGGGCAGATACGCAGTATTTT. This gives the protein CASSEVGAGGADTQYF.

The gene calls are TRBV6-5 and TRBJ1-3; perhaps TRBD1 as D (6 bases). CDR3 size: 14 residues. V was shortened by 4 bases and J by 3 bases, with 10 bases between the two germline ends. Germline V CDR1 and CDR2: MNHEY, SVGAGI. The CDR3 is CASSFRGSGNTIYF. In DNA, the CDR3 is TGTGCCAGCAGTTTCAGGGGTAGTGGAAACACCATATATTTT.

This chain connects TRBV30 to TRBJ2-7, with D hard to call. The CDR3 consists of 12 residues. V was trimmed by 5 bases and J by 6 bases, leaving 14 bases between them. Looked up from germline, CDR1 is GTSNPN and CDR2 is SVGIG (reference sequence). The DNA of the CDR3 is TGTGCCTGGTCCTCCAATGTCGGCGAGCAGTACTTC. This encodes CAWSSNVGEQYF.

This chain connects TRBV5-8 to TRBJ2-7, with TRBD1 matching over 9 bases. The CDR3 has 14 amino acids. Germline V gives CDR1 SGHTS, CDR2 YDEGEE. J was trimmed by 5 bases and V by 2 bases; bases with no gene match: 5. CDR3 in DNA: TGTGCCAGCAGCTTAGGGGGACAGGGAGACGAGCAGTACTTC. This codes for CASSLGGQGDEQYF.

The chain employs TRBV5-6 and TRBJ2-7; weak D call: TRBD2 (7 bases). CDR3 length equals 19 residues. V was cut by 2 bases and J by 0 bases, with 24 bases left in between. Germline CDR1 is SGHDT and CDR2 is YYEEEE. The CDR3 sequence is CASSLTLSPGGPSSYEQYF. The CDR3, as DNA: TGTGCCAGCAGCTTAACCCTCTCACCCGGGGGGCCTAGCTCCTACGAGCAGTACTTC.

This clone showed up just a few times. The rearrangement uses TRBV7-9 and TRBJ1-6; D unclear. V gave up 6 bases and J gave up 7 bases, with 7 bases separating them. Germline values: CDR1 SEHNR, CDR2 FQNEAQ (reference sequence). There are 12 residues in the CDR3. The CDR3 region has the DNA TGTGCCAGCAGTACGGTGAATTCACCCCTCCACTTT. It encodes CASSTVNSPLHF.

The V gene is TRBV5-8, the J gene TRBJ1-2; D might be TRBD1 (6 bases). The CDR3 loop spans 14 amino acids. Germline CDR1 reads SGHTS; CDR2 reads YDEGEE. Trimming left V 3 bases short and J 4 bases short, with 13 bases between. In DNA form, the CDR3 reads TGTGCCAGCAGCTGGTCGGGGGGCAGCTATGGCTACACCTTC. Its protein is CASSWSGGSYGYTF. The whole variable domain, filled in from reference TRBV5-8 and TRBJ1-2, reads EAGVTQSPTHLIKTRGQQATLRCSPISGHTSVYWYQQALGLGLQFLLWYDEGEERNRGNFPPRFSGRQFPNYSSELNVNALELEDSALYLCASSWSGGSYGYTFGSGTRLTVV.

The V call is TRBV29-1, the J call TRBJ1-2, with 7 bases aligning to TRBD1. V lost 4 bases, J lost 1 base, and 6 bases stayed unmatched. Germline CDR1 is SQVTM and CDR2 is ANQGSEA. The CDR3 length is 14 residues. CDR3 sequence: CSVGSGQNNYGYTF. DNA of the CDR3: TGCAGCGTTGGGTCGGGACAGAATAACTATGGCTACACCTTC.

This sequence joins TRBV18 and TRBJ1-1; possible D gene TRBD1, 6 bases. Germline V gene data show CDR1 as KGHSH and CDR2 as LQKENI. This CDR3 spans 12 amino acids. V lost 7 bases and J 7 bases, leaving 13 bases between the germline ends. The CDR3: CASLDSRVEAFF. CDR3 nucleotide sequence: TGTGCCAGCTTGGACAGCCGAGTTGAAGCTTTCTTT.

This chain connects TRBV24-1 to TRBJ2-1; 9 bases are shared with TRBD2. Germline V gives CDR1 KGHDR, CDR2 SFDVKD. V trimming: 5 bases; J trimming: 9 bases; junction bases outside the gene matches: 10. The CDR3 sequence is 15 residues long. The CDR3 sequence is CATSGMAGGQTEQFF. The CDR3 bases are TGTGCCACCAGTGGGATGGCGGGGGGGCAAACTGAGCAGTTCTTC.

The rearrangement joins TRBV14 to TRBJ1-2; D remains unclear. Germline values: CDR1 SGHDN, CDR2 FVKESK. V was trimmed by 1 base and J by 5 bases, leaving 8 bases between them. CDR3 length equals 13 residues. CDR3: CASSQVGSYGYTF. In DNA form, the CDR3 reads TGTGCCAGCAGCCAAGTGGGCAGTTATGGCTACACCTTC.

This chain joins TRBV2 and TRBJ1-2; 10 bases fit TRBD1. This CDR3 spans 13 amino acids. V shed 9 bases and J 7 bases; nucleotides not matched to a gene: 8. Germline V CDR1 and CDR2: SNHLY, FYNNEI. CDR3 protein: CARDSGQGGGYTF. CDR3 DNA sequence: TGTGCCAGAGACTCCGGACAGGGGGGTGGCTACACCTTC.

The CDR3, as DNA: TGTGCCAGCACCCCACAATACGAGCAGTACTTC. Protein product: CASTPQYEQYF. The J gene is TRBJ2-7, the V gene TRBV2; D is unclear. Trimming removed 7 bases from V and 4 bases from J, with 8 bases in between. Germline assignment: CDR1 SNHLY and CDR2 FYNNEI. This CDR3 has 11 residues.

The chain has TRBV6-5 and TRBJ2-1, with 7 positions matching TRBD1. Germline V gene sequence: CDR1 MNHEY, CDR2 SVGAGI. The CDR3 extends over 12 amino acids. Trimming at V came to 6 bases and at J to 7 bases, leaving 3 bases not matched to a gene. CDR3 sequence: CASRMGQNEQFF. The DNA of the CDR3 is TGTGCCAGCAGAATGGGACAGAATGAGCAGTTCTTC.

The chain links TRBV24-1 to TRBJ1-2, with 7 bases fitting TRBD1. CDR3 length equals 13 residues. Germline V lookup: CDR1 KGHDR, CDR2 SFDVKD. Unmatched junction bases numbered 5, after V lost 4 bases and J lost 7 bases. CDR3 coding DNA: TGTGCCACCAGTGAACAGGGGTGGTTTGGCTACACCTTC. Translating it yields CATSEQGWFGYTF.

This chain uses TRBV10-3 with TRBJ2-7, with a weak D call TRBD1 (6 bases). Germline CDR1 and CDR2: ENHRY and SYGVKD. Trimming removed 4 bases from V and 0 bases from J, with 13 bases in between. The CDR3 contains 15 residues. The CDR3 nucleotides read TGTGCCATCAGTGCAACCGTACAGGGCTCCTACGAGCAGTACTTC. Translation: CAISATVQGSYEQYF.

V gene TRBV10-3 combines with J gene TRBJ1-4, with a tentative D call TRBD1 (6 bases). The CDR3 extends over 17 amino acids. V gave up 6 bases and J gave up 7 bases, with 24 bases separating them. Germline assignment: CDR1 ENHRY and CDR2 SYGVKD. CDR3 DNA sequence: TGTGCCATCAGCGGGGGCGCGATCGGGGGGCGCGGTGAAAAACTGTTTTTT. Protein product: CAISGGAIGGRGEKLFF.

The V gene is TRBV10-3, the J gene TRBJ2-1; 8 bases are shared with TRBD2. V lost 2 bases and J lost 4; bases outside the gene matches: 7. The CDR3 spans 16 residues. Germline V CDR1 and CDR2: ENHRY, SYGVKD. CDR3 region: CAISEDKRGRYNEQFF. The CDR3 nucleotides are TGTGCCATCAGTGAGGATAAGCGGGGGAGATACAATGAGCAGTTCTTC.